This TCR beta chain was captured in a study of T-cell reconstitution after alpha-beta-depleted transplantation in children. Study-level findings and limits: About two months after transplant, alpha-beta T cells reportedly came from several hundred expanded graft clones. Certain patients had high TCRbeta diversity at day 60, and it came from recipient T cells and thymic progenitors that survived.

This clonotype has a handful of counts. What it binds is not known. Germline lookup yields CDR1 SGHRS and CDR2 YFSETQ. The V end was cut by 2 bases, the J end by 3 bases, with 10 bases between. This CDR3 has 14 amino acids. Unique molecular identifiers featured in how the TCRbeta library was prepared. TCRdb reprocessed the PCR reads via MiXCR and lists one record per CDR3 protein. Among about 870,000 distinct CDR3 sequences listed, around 17% were seen once. The clonotype comes from a male patient aged 5 to 17 who had a stem cell transplant for acute lymphoblastic leukemia, so the T cells may come from the graft donor. The rearrangement uses TRBV5-1 and TRBJ2-3, with D possibly TRBD1 on 5 matching bases. Sequencing was performed on PBMCs, mostly from graft donor cells, taken 360 days after TCRalphabeta/CD19-depleted stem cell transplant. DNA for the CDR3: TGCGCCAGCAGCTTCGGACACGAAACAGATACGCAGTATTTT. Translated, it gives CASSFGHETDTQYF.